Below are 13 T cell receptor beta chains sequenced from a single sample in a study of metastatic and nonmetastatic thyroid tumors. Thyroid surgery was performed in patients who had received no treatment beforehand. MiXCR reprocessed the PCR reads for TCRdb. The table shows about 23,000 clones, with roughly 20% occurring only once. Sequencing was performed on blood. The receptors were gathered from a female donor with papillary thyroid cancer or a benign thyroid nodule (not recorded which). Some clones in this sample may be carry-over from other donors' samples.

The rearrangement uses TRBV11-2 and TRBJ2-2; D is ambiguous. From germline, CDR1 is SGHAT and CDR2 FQNNGV. Trimming removed 5 bases at V and 5 bases at J, with 24 bases between. CDR3 size: 18 residues. DNA of the CDR3: TGTGCCAGCAGCCCTCTGAACTCCTGGAGATCTTGGACCGGGGAGCTGTTTTTT. It is translated as CASSPLNSWRSWTGELFF. The whole variable domain, remainder taken from reference TRBV11-2 and TRBJ2-2, is EAGVAQSPRYKIIEKRQSVAFWCNPISGHATLYWYQQILGQGPKLLIQFQNNGVVDDSQLPKDRFSAERLKGVDSTLKIQPAKLEDSAVYLCASSPLNSWRSWTGELFFGEGSRLTVL.

This clone was counted at least ten times. The chain employs TRBV18 and TRBJ2-3; D is unresolved. The CDR3 runs to 15 residues. Looked up from germline, CDR1 is KGHSH and CDR2 is LQKENI. V lost 3 bases and J 3 bases, leaving 13 bases between the germline ends. The CDR3: CASSPTVGQTDTQYF. The CDR3 DNA follows: TGTGCCAGCTCACCGACCGTAGGGCAGACAGATACGCAGTATTTT.

This clone came up once. This sequence joins TRBV7-6 and TRBJ2-3, with TRBD2 matching over 8 bases. Germline loops: CDR1 SGHVS, CDR2 FNYEAQ. The trim removed 4 bases at V and 2 bases at J, leaving 11 bases unmatched. This CDR3 comprises 17 residues. CDR3 in amino acids: CASSSLGAGEVTDTQYF. CDR3 coding DNA: TGTGCCAGCAGCTCCCTGGGAGCGGGAGAGGTCACAGATACGCAGTATTTT.

Points on this clone: Because it lacks the conserved phenylalanine or tryptophan at the end, this CDR3 is likely a read error. The chain uses TRBV24-1 and TRBJ2-5; 14 nucleotides line up with TRBD2. The J call may be wrong; the DNA end is better matched by TRBJ2-1. CDR1 and CDR2 from the germline V gene are KGHDR and SFDVKD. The CDR3 is made up of 15 amino acids. The CDR3 sequence: CATSDRLAGGDEQFL. The CDR3 nucleotides read TGTGCCACAAGTGATCGACTAGCGGGAGGGGATGAGCAGTTCTTA.

This clone was counted many times. The rearrangement uses TRBV18 and TRBJ2-4; D is uncertain. Germline assignment: CDR1 KGHSH and CDR2 LQKENI. V was cut by 0 bases and J by 1 base, with 7 bases left in between. The CDR3 consists of 15 residues. CDR3 protein: CASSPPQVAKNIQYF. In nucleotides, the CDR3 is TGTGCCAGCTCACCACCGCAGGTGGCCAAAAACATTCAGTACTTC.

This clone has a handful of counts. The chain uses TRBV25-1 and TRBJ1-6; D is uncertain. CDR3 size: 13 residues. CDR1 and CDR2 from the germline V gene are MGHDK and SYGVNS. In nucleotides, the CDR3 is TGTGCAAGAAGGCCCCCCCATAATTCACCCCTCCACTTT. It translates to CARRPPHNSPLHF.

This clone was detected ten times or more. The chain links TRBV20-1 to TRBJ2-3; D remains unclear. The CDR3 consists of 13 residues. Germline CDR1 DFQATT, CDR2 SNEGSKA (reference sequence). The V and J ends lost 0 bases and 2 bases respectively, with 6 bases between them. CDR3 DNA: TGCAGTGCTAGAGATCCGAACACAGATACGCAGTATTTT. This gives the protein CSARDPNTDTQYF.

This clone was observed once. V usage is TRBV28 and J usage is TRBJ2-3, with D unresolved. Germline V gives CDR1 MDHEN, CDR2 SYDVKM. Trimming removed 5 bases at V and 3 bases at J, with 12 bases between. The CDR3 is 14 amino acids. The DNA for the CDR3 is TGTGCCAGCAGTCGCACATCCGGGACAGATACGCAGTATTTT. Its translation is CASSRTSGTDTQYF.

A remark on this clone: The junction does not match germline at one end; this may be a read error. The rearrangement links TRBV5-1 to TRBJ2-1; D is possibly TRBD2 (6 bases). Germline V lookup: CDR1 SGHRS, CDR2 YFSETQ. The CDR3 contains 15 residues. In DNA, the CDR3 is TGCGCCAGCAGCTTCGGAGGGCCTCTGGGAGATGAGCATTCCTTC. Translating gives CASSFGGPLGDEHSF.

This clone was detected many times. This chain links TRBV5-1 with TRBJ1-4, with TRBD1 identical over 7 bases. J was trimmed by 0 bases and V by 2 bases; bases with no gene match: 4. Germline V gene data show CDR1 as SGHRS and CDR2 as YFSETQ. This CDR3 comprises 16 residues. CDR3 in amino acids: CASSLQGRTTNEKLFF. For the CDR3, the DNA is TGCGCCAGCAGCTTACAGGGGCGTACAACTAATGAAAAACTGTTTTTT.

By sample share, this clone is medium-sized (0.01 to 0.1%). The rearrangement joins TRBV6-2 or TRBV6-3 to TRBJ2-7; 8 bases are shared with TRBD2. The CDR3 is 13 residues long. V shed 6 bases and J 3 bases; nucleotides not matched to a gene: 4. Germline lookup yields CDR1 MNHEY and CDR2 SVGEGT. The CDR3 DNA reads TGTGCCAGCAGCCATACTAGCGGCTACGAGCAGTACTTC. It encodes CASSHTSGYEQYF.

This clone was detected a few times. This chain uses TRBV2 with TRBJ1-1; D may be TRBD1 (6 bases). The CDR3 spans 14 residues. Germline CDR1 reads SNHLY; CDR2 reads FYNNEI. The V end lost 9 bases, the J end lost 3 bases, and 17 bases lay between the germline ends. CDR3 loop: CARRDKTRYTEAFF. In DNA, the CDR3 is TGTGCCAGAAGGGACAAGACAAGGTACACTGAAGCTTTCTTT.

The chain couples TRBV30 to TRBJ1-5; TRBD1 is a possible D gene (5 bases). Germline CDR1 GTSNPN, CDR2 SVGIG (reference sequence). The CDR3 is 17 amino acids. Trimming left V 0 bases short and J 1 base short, with 16 bases between. In DNA, the CDR3 is TGTGCCTGGAGTGTGGGGACGGAAAGCCTAAGCAATCAGCCCCAGCATTTT. It yields the protein CAWSVGTESLSNQPQHF. Looking up the rest from reference TRBV30 and TRBJ1-5 gives the full variable domain: SQTIHQWPATLVQPVGSPLSLECTVEGTSNPNLYWYRQAAGRGLQLLFYSVGIGQISSEVPQNLSASRPQDRQFILSSKKLLLSDSGFYLCAWSVGTESLSNQPQHFGDGTRLSIL.